The text below deals with one T cell receptor beta chain. Its target antigen remains unknown. No base qualities exist here, and no much larger clone lies one base off it. These data belong to a study of CD8 T cells in Susac syndrome (dated by TCRdb to about 2019). Context from the whole study: Whether CD8+ T cell activation and differentiation in Susac syndrome was antigen driven was tested using repertoire sequencing. The clonality of the CD8+ T cell repertoire was compared across approximately eleven healthy donors, 14 Susac syndrome patients and around 16 multiple sclerosis patients. Points the paper makes about the study in general: The number of individuals in the TCR sequencing and HLA analysis was acknowledged as relatively small.

High-throughput TCR beta sequencing profiled peripheral blood CD8+ and CD4+ T cells from healthy donors, Susac syndrome patients and multiple sclerosis patients. The healthy donors served as controls matched for age and sex. CD8+ TEMRA cells were enriched by FACS, while bulk CD8+ and CD4+ T cells were purified by magnetic negative isolation. Blood was collected in EDTA tubes and processed within 24 hours, with PBMCs isolated through density gradient centrifugation. PBMCs intended for TCR sequencing were cryopreserved in liquid nitrogen and thawed later in a water bath at 37 degrees C. Purity of sorted or isolated CD4+, CD8+ and CD8+ TEMRA cells was at least 90%. RNA was extracted using the RNeasy kit, and about 0.5 to 1 microgram was reverse transcribed with random hexamers. TCR beta CDR3 regions were amplified with the immunoSEQ multiplex PCR assay covering 54 Vbeta and 13 Jbeta segments. To correct PCR amplification bias, a synthetic template baseline was used for both primer optimization and computational correction. The original pipeline was this. Only productive sequences were kept, with reads annotated to V, D and J genes according to IMGT and analyzed in immunoSEQ Analyzer. To calculate clonality, Shannon entropy was normalized by log2 of the number of productive unique sequences and then subtracted from one. For each patient and control, public and private clones were evaluated within the 100 most prevalent clones. Clones were defined as Susac-specific if absent from the healthy and MS cohorts, from 1052 published viral clones and from other ImmuneACCESS disease sequences. Through fastp at Q25 and MiXCR, TCRdb rebuilt clones from the public reads, retaining in-frame beta chains. Each record represents a unique CDR3 protein, reported with the most common genes and DNA among its rows. The V and J calls, along with clone size, are taken from TCRdb and not from the paper's own processing. In this sample the table shows more than 110,000 distinct CDR3 sequences, 94% of which occur a single time. The ten largest clones capture around 0.29% of the sample.

This sequence was found in a human donor in good health. The specimen was CD8+ T cells from PBMCs.

This receptor has the CDR3 CASSFRAVYEQYF. The nucleotide sequence reads as follows: TGTGCCAGCAGCTTCCGGGCCGTCTACGAGCAGTACTTC. The chain was built from TRBV5-6 and TRBJ2-7; the D gene remains uncertain. V is pared back by 2 bases and J by 3 bases, with 9 bases lying between the germline termini. CDR1 and CDR2 were assigned from the germline V gene as SGHDT and YYEEEE. The CDR3 covers 13 residues, taking in both the cysteine and the phenylalanine. The read is trimmed to its CDR3 DNA, 39 bases read in frame from base 1.